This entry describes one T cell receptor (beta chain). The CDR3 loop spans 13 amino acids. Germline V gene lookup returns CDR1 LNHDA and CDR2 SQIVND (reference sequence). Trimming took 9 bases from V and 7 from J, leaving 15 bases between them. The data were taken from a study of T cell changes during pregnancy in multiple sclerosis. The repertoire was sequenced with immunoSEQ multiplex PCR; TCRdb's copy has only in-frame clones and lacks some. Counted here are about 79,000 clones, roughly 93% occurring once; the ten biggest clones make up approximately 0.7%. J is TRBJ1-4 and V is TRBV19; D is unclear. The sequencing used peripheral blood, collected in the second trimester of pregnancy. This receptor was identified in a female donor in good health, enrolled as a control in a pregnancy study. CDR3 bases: TGTGCCAGCTGCTTGGCAGGTGGTGAAAAACTGTTTTTT. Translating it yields CASCLAGGEKLFF.